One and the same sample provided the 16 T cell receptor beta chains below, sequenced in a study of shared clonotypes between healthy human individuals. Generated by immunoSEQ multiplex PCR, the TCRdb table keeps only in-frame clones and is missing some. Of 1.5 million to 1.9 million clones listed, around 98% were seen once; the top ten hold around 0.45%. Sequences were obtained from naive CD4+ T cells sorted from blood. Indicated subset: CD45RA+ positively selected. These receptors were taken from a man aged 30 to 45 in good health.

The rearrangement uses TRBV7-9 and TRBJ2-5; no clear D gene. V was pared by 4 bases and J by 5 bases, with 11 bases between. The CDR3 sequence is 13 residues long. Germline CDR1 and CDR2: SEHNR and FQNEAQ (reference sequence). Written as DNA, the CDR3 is TGTGCCAGCAGCTCCTTTACGCGCGAGACCCAGTACTTC. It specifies CASSSFTRETQYF.

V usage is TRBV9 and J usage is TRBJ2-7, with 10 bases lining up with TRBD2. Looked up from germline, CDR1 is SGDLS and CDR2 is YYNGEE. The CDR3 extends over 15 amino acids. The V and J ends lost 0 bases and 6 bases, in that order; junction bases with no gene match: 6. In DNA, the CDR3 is TGTGCCAGCAGCGTAGAGGCTAGCGGGAGTTTCGAGCAGTACTTC. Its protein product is CASSVEASGSFEQYF.

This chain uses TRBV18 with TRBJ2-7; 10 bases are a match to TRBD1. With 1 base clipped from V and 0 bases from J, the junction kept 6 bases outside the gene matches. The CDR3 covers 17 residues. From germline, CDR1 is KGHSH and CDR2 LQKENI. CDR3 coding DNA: TGTGCCAGCTCACCACTGGTCCGGGACAGGGGCTCCTACGAGCAGTACTTC. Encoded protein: CASSPLVRDRGSYEQYF.

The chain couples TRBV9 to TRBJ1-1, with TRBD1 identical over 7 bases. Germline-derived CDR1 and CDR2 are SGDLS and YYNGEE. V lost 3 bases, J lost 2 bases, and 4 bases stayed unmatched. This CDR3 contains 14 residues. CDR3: CASSADRVNTEAFF. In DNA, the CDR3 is TGTGCCAGCAGCGCAGACAGGGTAAACACTGAAGCTTTCTTT.

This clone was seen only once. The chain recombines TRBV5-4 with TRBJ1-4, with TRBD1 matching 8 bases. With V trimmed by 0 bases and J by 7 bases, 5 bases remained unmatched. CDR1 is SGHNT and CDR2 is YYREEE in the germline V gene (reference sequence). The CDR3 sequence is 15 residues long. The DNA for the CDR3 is TGTGCCAGCAGCTTGGATGGCGGACAGGGTGAAAAACTGTTTTTT. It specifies CASSLDGGQGEKLFF.

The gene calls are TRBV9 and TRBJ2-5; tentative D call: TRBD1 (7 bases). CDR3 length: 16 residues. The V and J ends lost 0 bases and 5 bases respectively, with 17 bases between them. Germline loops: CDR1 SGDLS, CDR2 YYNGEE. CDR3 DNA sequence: TGTGCCAGCAGCGTAGAGACCGGGGGCAGGGGGGAGACCCAGTACTTC. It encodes CASSVETGGRGETQYF. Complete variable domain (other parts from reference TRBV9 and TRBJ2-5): DSGVTQTPKHLITATGQRVTLRCSPRSGDLSVYWYQQSLDQGLQFLIQYYNGEERAKGNILERFSAQQFPDLHSELNLSSLELGDSALYFCASSVETGGRGETQYFGPGTRLLVL.

In DNA, the CDR3 is TGTGCCAGCTCACTAGGTGGCGTCCTTATGAACACTGAAGCTTTCTTT. Its translation is CASSLGGVLMNTEAFF. This sequence joins TRBV18 and TRBJ1-1; D is undetermined. The CDR3 spans 16 residues. Trimming pared 4 bases from V and 0 bases from J, leaving 15 bases between. CDR1 is KGHSH and CDR2 is LQKENI in the germline V gene.

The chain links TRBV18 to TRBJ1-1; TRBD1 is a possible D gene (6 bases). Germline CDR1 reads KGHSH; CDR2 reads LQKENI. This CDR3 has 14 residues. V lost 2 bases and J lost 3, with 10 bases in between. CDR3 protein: CASSPMQGYTEAFF. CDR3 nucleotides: TGTGCCAGCTCACCAATGCAGGGGTACACTGAAGCTTTCTTT.

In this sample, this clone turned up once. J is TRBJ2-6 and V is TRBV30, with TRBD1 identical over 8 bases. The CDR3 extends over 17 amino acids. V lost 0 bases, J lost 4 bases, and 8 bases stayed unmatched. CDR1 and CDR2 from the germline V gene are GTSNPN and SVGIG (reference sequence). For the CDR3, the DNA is TGTGCCTGGAGTGTCTTGAGGACAGGGTCCGGGGCCAACGTCCTGACTTTC. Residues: CAWSVLRTGSGANVLTF.

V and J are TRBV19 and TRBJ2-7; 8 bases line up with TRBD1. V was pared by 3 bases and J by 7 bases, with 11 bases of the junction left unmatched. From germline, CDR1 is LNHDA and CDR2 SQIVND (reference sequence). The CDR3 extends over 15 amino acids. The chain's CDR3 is CASSIGGQVSAEQYF. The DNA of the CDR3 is TGTGCCAGTAGTATCGGGGGACAGGTGTCGGCTGAGCAGTACTTC.

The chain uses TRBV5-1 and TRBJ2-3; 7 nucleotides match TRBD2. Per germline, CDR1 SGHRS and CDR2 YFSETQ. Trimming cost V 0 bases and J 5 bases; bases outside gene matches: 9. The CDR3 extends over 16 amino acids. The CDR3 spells CASSLEVGGSGDTQYF. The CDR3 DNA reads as TGCGCCAGCAGCTTGGAGGTCGGGGGGAGTGGAGATACGCAGTATTTT.

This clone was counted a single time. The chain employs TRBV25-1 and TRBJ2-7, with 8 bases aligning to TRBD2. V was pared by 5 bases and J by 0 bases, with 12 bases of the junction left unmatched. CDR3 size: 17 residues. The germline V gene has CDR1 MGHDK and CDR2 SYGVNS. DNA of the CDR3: TGTGCCAGCAGTTGTTTAGAGGGCGGGAGGAACTCCTACGAGCAGTACTTC. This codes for CASSCLEGGRNSYEQYF.

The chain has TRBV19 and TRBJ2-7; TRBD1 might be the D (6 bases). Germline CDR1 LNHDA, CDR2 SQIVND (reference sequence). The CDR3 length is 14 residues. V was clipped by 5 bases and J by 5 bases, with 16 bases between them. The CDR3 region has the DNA TGTGCCAGTAGTCCAAGGACAGCCCCCAACGAGCAGTACTTC. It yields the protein CASSPRTAPNEQYF. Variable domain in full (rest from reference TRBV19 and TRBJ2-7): DGGITQSPKYLFRKEGQNVTLSCEQNLNHDAMYWYRQDPGQGLRLIYYSQIVNDFQKGDIAEGYSVSREKKESFPLTVTSAQKNPTAFYLCASSPRTAPNEQYFGPGTRLTVT.

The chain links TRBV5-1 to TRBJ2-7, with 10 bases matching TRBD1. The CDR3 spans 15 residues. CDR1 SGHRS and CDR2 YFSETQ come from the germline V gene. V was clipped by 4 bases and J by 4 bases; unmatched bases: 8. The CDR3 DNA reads TGCGCCAGCAGCCTGCAGGACAGGGGGGAGTACGAGCAGTACTTC. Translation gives CASSLQDRGEYEQYF.

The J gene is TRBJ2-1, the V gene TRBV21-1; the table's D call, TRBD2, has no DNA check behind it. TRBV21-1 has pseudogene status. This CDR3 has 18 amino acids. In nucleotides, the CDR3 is TGTGCCAGCAGCCCGTGGACTAGCGGGACTAGCTCCTACAATGAGCAGTTCTTC. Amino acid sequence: CASSPWTSGTSSYNEQFF.

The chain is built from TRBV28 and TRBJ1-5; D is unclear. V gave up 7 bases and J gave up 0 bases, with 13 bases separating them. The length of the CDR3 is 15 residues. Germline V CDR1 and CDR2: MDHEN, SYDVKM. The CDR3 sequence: CASTLRSYSNQPQHF. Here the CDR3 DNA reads TGTGCCAGCACCCTGCGTTCTTATAGCAATCAGCCCCAGCATTTT.